Below are 6 T cell receptor beta chains sequenced from a single sample in a study of shared clonotypes between healthy human individuals. Libraries were prepared by immunoSEQ multiplex PCR; TCRdb keeps only in-frame clonotypes and omits some of them. Here the sample spans about 680,000 clones, about 92% being singletons. Naive-designated CD8 cells lacked CD45RO, were positively enriched for CCR7, and omitted terminally differentiated effector memory CD45RA+ cells. Sequenced: naive CD8+ T cells sorted from blood. The receptors here all came from a man aged 25-45 years in good health.

The rearrangement links TRBV5-5 to TRBJ2-1; TRBD2 matches 15 bases. V lost 4 bases, J lost 5 bases, and 4 bases stayed unmatched. Germline lookup yields CDR1 SGHKS and CDR2 YYEKEE (reference sequence). The CDR3 is 16 amino acids. The CDR3 DNA sequence: TGTGCCAGCAGCACGGGACTAGCGGGAGGCCACAATGAGCAGTTCTTC. Translating gives CASSTGLAGGHNEQFF.

V usage is TRBV27 and J usage is TRBJ2-7; tentative D call: TRBD1 (6 bases). V lost 4 bases, J lost 7 bases, and 26 bases lay in between. CDR3 length: 17 residues. Germline V CDR1 and CDR2: MNHEY, SMNVEV (reference sequence). The CDR3 loop is CASSSFFWGQGPSEQYF. DNA of the CDR3: TGTGCCAGCAGTTCCTTCTTTTGGGGACAAGGCCCTTCTGAGCAGTACTTC.

This chain connects TRBV27 to TRBJ2-1; no clear D gene. The V and J ends lost 9 bases and 5 bases respectively, with 8 bases between them. CDR1 MNHEY and CDR2 SMNVEV come from the germline V gene (reference sequence). CDR3 size: 11 residues. CDR3 nucleotides: TGTGCCAGTCAGAGGAACAATGAGCAGTTCTTC. Translation: CASQRNNEQFF.

The chain recombines TRBV6-6 with TRBJ2-1, with 11 bases lining up with TRBD2. V lost 6 bases, J lost 7 bases, and 8 bases stayed unmatched. The V gene's germline CDR1 is MNHNY and CDR2 SVGAGI (reference sequence). CDR3 length: 15 residues. The CDR3 region is CASSPTSGRGNEQFF. The CDR3, as DNA: TGTGCCAGCAGCCCCACTAGCGGGAGAGGAAATGAGCAGTTCTTC.

The genes are TRBV29-1 and TRBJ2-1; D may match TRBD1 or TRBD2 (6 bases each). The CDR3 spans 15 residues. Trimming shortened V by 0 bases and J by 3 bases, and 12 bases separated the two germline ends. Germline CDR1 and CDR2: SQVTM and ANQGSEA. The CDR3 loop reads CSVEEGGTLYNEQFF. Written as DNA, the CDR3 is TGCAGCGTTGAAGAAGGGGGGACTCTCTACAATGAGCAGTTCTTC.

V usage is TRBV10-3 and J usage is TRBJ2-7, with 10 positions matching TRBD2. V lost 4 bases and J lost 3; bases outside the gene matches: 12. The CDR3 runs 17 residues. Germline-derived CDR1 and CDR2 are ENHRY and SYGVKD. The CDR3 loop reads CAISVGSSGSINYEQYF. CDR3 bases: TGTGCCATCAGTGTGGGGTCTAGCGGGAGTATAAACTACGAGCAGTACTTC.